Included here is one TCR beta chain sequence, with context. The assay was immunoSEQ multiplex PCR, and TCRdb's table has in-frame clones only and misses some. Among 130,000 to 150,000 clones listed, 81% were seen once. This CDR3 is 14 amino acids long. Trimming took 8 bases from V and 6 from J; bases not matched to a gene: 10. Germline V gene data show CDR1 as SEHNR and CDR2 as FQNEAQ (reference sequence). This record comes from a study of blood T cell repertoires in COVID-19. V gene TRBV7-9 combines with J gene TRBJ2-7, with 10 positions matching TRBD1. Sequencing input: peripheral blood. The receptor was derived from a human donor in a cohort sampled during active COVID-19. CDR3 region: CASDWGQGIGEQYF. CDR3 nucleotide sequence: TGTGCCAGCGATTGGGGACAGGGGATCGGCGAGCAGTACTTC.